This T cell receptor beta chain came from a study of blood T cell repertoires in COVID-19 (dated by TCRdb to the early 2020s). For the wider study: The collaborator samples originated in the United States, Italy and Spain and spanned the acute and convalescent phases of COVID-19. Deeply sampled blood TCRbeta repertoires from subjects exposed to, actively infected with, or recovered from COVID-19 were included in the dataset. Sample metadata almost always included a de-identified subject ID, COVID-19 status, age in years and sex. HLA class I and class II types, where available, came from metadata supplied by the sample provider rather than from assay-based typing. The repertoires were made available in a free public database intended to serve as a resource for research on the immune response to SARS-CoV-2. The samples were drawn from two sources: the first 160 participants of the ongoing ImmuneRACE study, and about 1,300 subjects contributed by 6 global collaborators. The prospective study material was composed of cDNA or gDNA derived from T cells, B-cell-depleted T cells, or PBMCs. On the study overall, not on this receptor specifically: Clinical and demographic metadata were provided uncurated, with the amount varying by source and participant.

A word on this clone: What antigen it recognizes has not been identified. Base qualities are not provided; no much larger clone lies one nucleotide away.

Collaborating institutions collected whole blood in K2EDTA tubes following their own protocols. For TCRbeta analysis, collaborator samples were shipped as frozen whole blood, as isolated PBMCs, or as DNA extracted from either sample type. TCRbeta CDR3 regions were amplified from genomic DNA by means of the immunoSEQ Assay, a bias-controlled multiplex PCR. On the study's bioinformatics: The number of nucleated cells in each sample was estimated from the amplification of reference gene primers within the assay. To quantify the absolute abundance of each unique TCRbeta CDR3 rearrangement, sequence reads were collapsed and filtered. For each sample, productive Simpson clonality was calculated as the square root of Simpson's diversity index across productive rearrangements. This is the immuneACCESS table as TCRdb keeps it, with only in-frame sequences that have V and J called. A part of the clones is gone; compared with another copy, unresolved V genes explain less than half, and the rest is unexplained. The D gene and trimming were derived from the DNA, and the V and J assignments and clone size from that table. A total of 200,000 to 250,000 clones appear in this sample, around 82% of them only once. The ten largest clones add up to about 13% of the sample.

According to the germline V gene, CDR1 reads MNHEY and CDR2 reads SVGAGI. CDR3 length: 15 amino acids, cysteine to phenylalanine. Only CDR3 DNA is held: 45 bases, read in frame from base 1. V ends up 6 bases short and J 3 bases short, with an unmatched junction base count of 7. In this chain, TRBV6-5 is recombined with TRBJ2-7, and 11 junction bases match TRBD1. This clonotype originated in a human donor in a cohort sampled during active COVID-19. Material: peripheral blood. The DNA sequence follows: TGTGCCAGCAGGCGAGGGGACAGGGGGATCTACGAGCAGTACTTC. This sequence encodes CASRRGDRGIYEQYF.